This T cell receptor beta chain originates from a study of OX40 agonist ivuxolimab in advanced cancers. Background on the study: Patients treated during dose escalation were battling hepatocellular carcinoma, melanoma, renal cell or head and neck cancer. Eligibility rules accepted prior anti-PD-1, anti-PD-L1 or anti-CTLA-4 therapy, and over 30% had some.

Sequencing used immunoSEQ multiplex PCR; TCRdb keeps in-frame clones, though not all of them. The table lists 40,000 to 45,000 clones, around 88% of them singletons. Per germline, CDR1 MNHNY and CDR2 SVGAGI (reference sequence). With 4 bases removed from V and 0 bases from J, the gap between germline ends came to 10 bases. This CDR3 contains 15 residues. This clone was detected once. Antigen specificity is unknown. Study findings and constraints: The 0.1-3.0 mg/kg partial responders had among the lowest clonal expansion.

The specimen was CD4+ or CD8+ T cells sorted from blood, collected in a trial of the OX40 agonist ivuxolimab. The receptor was derived from an adult with an advanced solid tumor such as melanoma, head and neck, liver or kidney cancer. The V call is TRBV6-6, the J call TRBJ2-1; D unclear. The CDR3 loop is CASSFPPGSYNEQFF. CDR3 nucleotides: TGTGCCAGCAGTTTCCCGCCCGGCTCCTACAATGAGCAGTTCTTC.